One and the same sample provided the 15 T cell receptor beta chains below, sequenced in a study of beta chain features in type 1 diabetes. The whole isolated RNA underwent reverse transcription, so sequencing captured expressed TCRB transcripts. Method: immunoSEQ multiplex PCR; TCRdb's copy keeps in-frame clones and lacks some. The sample gives about 360,000 clones, roughly 12% of which show up once; about 0.018% is in the top ten. Sequencing was performed on naive CD4+ T cells from blood. These receptors were taken from a man in his late teens or twenties in good health.

The chain combines TRBV18 with TRBJ2-1; 12 nucleotides line up with TRBD2. The CDR3 extends over 17 amino acids. The junction had 12 bases not matched to a gene; V was cut back by 6 bases and J by 6 bases. Germline assignment: CDR1 KGHSH and CDR2 LQKENI. The CDR3 loop reads CASSPTSGGPQANEQFF. Written as DNA, the CDR3 is TGTGCCAGCTCCCCTACTAGCGGGGGGCCCCAGGCCAATGAGCAGTTCTTC.

Only a few counts were recorded for this clone. The chain combines TRBV7-2 with TRBJ2-4, with 10 positions matching TRBD2. The V segment lost 5 bases and the J segment 5 bases; nucleotides outside the gene matches: 12. This CDR3 contains 17 residues. From germline, CDR1 is SGHTA and CDR2 FQGNSA. The CDR3 is CASSLRSAGGPQNIQYF. The CDR3 DNA follows: TGTGCCAGCAGCCTAAGATCAGCGGGGGGGCCGCAAAACATTCAGTACTTC.

This rearrangement joins TRBV7-3 to TRBJ1-1; a possible D gene is TRBD1 (6 bases). The CDR3 covers 14 residues. Trimming pared 2 bases from V and 5 bases from J, leaving 12 bases between. Germline V gives CDR1 SGHTA, CDR2 FQGTGA. CDR3 in DNA: TGTGCCAGCAGCTTAGGCCCCAGGGGAACTGAAGCTTTCTTT. It codes for CASSLGPRGTEAFF.

The J gene is TRBJ2-1, the V gene TRBV4-2; D ambiguous. Germline CDR1 and CDR2: LGHNA and YNFKEQ. V dropped 2 bases and J dropped 7 bases, with 3 bases sitting between them. The CDR3 is 11 amino acids. The CDR3 region is CASSQTNEQFF. The CDR3, as DNA: TGTGCCAGCAGCCAAACAAATGAGCAGTTCTTC.

This clone showed up just a few times. V and J are TRBV5-1 and TRBJ1-5; 7 bases are a match to TRBD1. V lost 2 bases to trimming and J lost 2 bases; unmatched junction nucleotides: 4. The CDR3 is 15 amino acids. CDR1 and CDR2 from the germline V gene are SGHRS and YFSETQ. CDR3 nucleotides: TGCGCCAGCAGCTTAAACACAGGGGGCAATCAGCCCCAGCATTTT. Encoded protein: CASSLNTGGNQPQHF.

The rearrangement links TRBV5-6 to TRBJ2-1; TRBD2 aligns across 12 bases. The V and J ends lost 0 bases and 6 bases, in that order; junction bases with no gene match: 7. Per the germline V gene, CDR1 is SGHDT and CDR2 is YYEEEE. CDR3 length: 17 residues. The CDR3, as DNA: TGTGCCAGCAGCTTGGTTACTAGCGGGAGGACCGCCAATGAGCAGTTCTTC. It encodes CASSLVTSGRTANEQFF. The variable domain in full, completed from reference TRBV5-6 and TRBJ2-1, reads DAGVTQSPTHLIKTRGQQVTLRCSPKSGHDTVSWYQQALGQGPQFIFQYYEEEERQRGNFPDRFSGHQFPNYSSELNVNALLLGDSALYLCASSLVTSGRTANEQFFGPGTRLTVL.

The chain combines TRBV6-5 with TRBJ2-3; perhaps TRBD1 as D (5 bases). Germline loops: CDR1 MNHEY, CDR2 SVGAGI. Deletions cut 6 bases from V and 3 bases from J, with 13 bases between. The CDR3 sequence is 14 residues long. The chain's CDR3 is CASRDNIGTDTQYF. DNA of the CDR3: TGTGCCAGCAGGGACAATATAGGGACAGATACGCAGTATTTT.

This clone was observed a handful of times. The chain joins TRBV28 to TRBJ2-5, with 8 bases aligning to TRBD1. The J segment lost 2 bases and the V segment lost 0 bases, leaving 5 bases of the junction unmatched. This CDR3 has 16 amino acids. CDR1 is MDHEN and CDR2 is SYDVKM in the germline V gene. CDR3 sequence reads: CASSLWDRARQETQYF. As DNA, the CDR3 is TGTGCCAGCAGTTTATGGGACAGGGCACGTCAAGAGACCCAGTACTTC.

The V call is TRBV29-1, the J call TRBJ2-7, with 7 bases identical to TRBD2. The DNA end lines up better with TRBJ2-5; the J call may be wrong. CDR1 is SQVTM, CDR2 ANQGSEA, per germline. The CDR3 runs 14 residues. CDR3 sequence (DNA): TGCAGCGTTGGTGGGGGGGGGTCCCAAGAGACCCAGTACTTC. Translation: CSVGGGGSQETQYF.

This clone occurred a few times. The chain recombines TRBV6-6 with TRBJ1-5; 10 bases agree with TRBD1. Per germline, CDR1 MNHNY and CDR2 SVGAGI (reference sequence). Trimming at V came to 8 bases and at J to 4 bases, leaving 5 bases not matched to a gene. CDR3 length: 14 amino acids. CDR3 amino acids: CASARTGGNQPQHF. The DNA of the CDR3 is TGTGCCAGCGCAAGGACAGGGGGAAATCAGCCCCAGCATTTT.

This chain connects TRBV9 to TRBJ2-1; weak D call: TRBD1 (5 bases). Germline assignment: CDR1 SGDLS and CDR2 YYNGEE. Trimming pared 0 bases from V and 3 bases from J, leaving 7 bases between. CDR3 length equals 14 residues. This CDR3 is CASSVVQGYNEQFF. Here the CDR3 DNA reads TGTGCCAGCAGCGTAGTTCAGGGCTACAATGAGCAGTTCTTC.

The chain is built from TRBV5-1 and TRBJ2-3; a weak D match, TRBD1 (6 bases). Between the trimmed V and J ends, which lost 4 bases and 2 bases, there was a span of 11 bases. The CDR3 has 14 residues. The V gene's germline CDR1 is SGHRS and CDR2 YFSETQ. The DNA for the CDR3 is TGCGCCAGCAGCCCCGACAGGATCACAGATACGCAGTATTTT. Protein: CASSPDRITDTQYF.

This chain links TRBV1 with TRBJ2-5; the table assigns TRBD2, which was not confirmed against the DNA. TRBV1 is listed as a pseudogene. This CDR3 spans 15 amino acids. CDR3 protein: CTSSHPTGDQETQYF. The CDR3, as DNA: TGCACCAGCAGCCACCCAACCGGGGACCAAGAGACCCAGTACTTC.

This clone has more than one count but fewer than ten. V usage is TRBV5-4 and J usage is TRBJ1-2; D is undetermined. CDR3 length equals 11 residues. The germline V gene encodes CDR1 SGHNT and CDR2 YYREEE (reference sequence). Trimming removed 4 bases from V and 4 bases from J, with 5 bases in between. Here the CDR3 reads CASSTTYGYTF. The CDR3 nucleotides read TGTGCCAGCAGCACAACCTATGGCTACACCTTC.

This chain uses TRBV5-6 with TRBJ2-3; the D gene is possibly TRBD2 (6 bases). The CDR3 sequence is 16 residues long. V lost 3 bases and J 1 base, leaving 15 bases between the germline ends. Germline CDR1 SGHDT, CDR2 YYEEEE. The CDR3 region has the DNA TGTGCCAGCAGCTCCTATATGGCTAGCGGCACAGATACGCAGTATTTT. It yields the protein CASSSYMASGTDTQYF.